The TCR beta chain under discussion was sequenced for a study of cytotoxic CD8 clonotypes in ibrutinib-treated CLL. The overall study: Following a median roughly 12 months of treatment, with a range of 6 to 36, response samples were taken. Findings and caveats of the study: Clonality showed a rise at ibrutinib response that reversed toward baseline at progression.

The table came from immunoSEQ multiplex PCR; TCRdb's copy has only in-frame clones and leaves some out. The repertoire consists of around 250,000 clones, with 70% occurring once and the leading ten covering 15%. This CDR3 spans 15 amino acids. The germline V gene encodes CDR1 LNHDA and CDR2 SQIVND (reference sequence). V was pared by 7 bases and J by 5 bases, with 20 bases between. With respect to this clone: What it binds is not known.

Sequences were derived from PBMCs, sampled after 24 months of ibrutinib treatment. The sequence came from a human donor with chronic lymphocytic leukemia. The chain links TRBV19 to TRBJ2-5; tentatively, D is TRBD1 (6 bases). CDR3 DNA sequence: TGTGCCAGTACCCAAGGGGTCGGACAGAGTGAGACCCAGTACTTC. Its protein is CASTQGVGQSETQYF.